This TCR beta chain was found in a study of T cell repertoires in cytomegalovirus infection (dated by TCRdb to between 2017 and 2020). Study-level background: The peptide stimulations were aimed at well-studied HLA-B-restricted epitopes as well as recently identified HLA-C-restricted CMV epitopes, whose presentation resists viral immunomodulation. Because public TCR beta signatures pointed to carriage of CMV infection together with the matching HLA type, the HLA type of each donor mattered for the analysis. Results the study describes overall, beyond this receptor: In both this cohort and an independent cohort of a few hundred donors, the cumulative frequency of public TCR beta family members distinguished carriers of CMV infection plus the relevant HLA type. The ex vivo response was dominated by HLA-C-restricted CMV-specific TCR beta clonotypes, and the single most frequent clonotype in two of eight donors was supplied by these HLA-C-restricted clonotypes.

Interpreted using the paper, the treatment or condition label stands for: in vitro stimulation with specific CMV peptide epitopes to enrich CMV-specific T cells. Taken from the germline V gene, the CDR1 and CDR2 loops are MNHEY and SVGEGT. Spanning cysteine to phenylalanine, the CDR3 consists of 12 amino acids. Only CDR3 DNA remains: 36 bases, in frame from the first base. Deletion took 5 bases off V and 10 bases off J, with a span of 14 bases between the germline ends. This clonotype occurred a few times. There is no known antigen for this receptor. Base qualities are not at hand, and no much larger clone is one base apart. Sequenced using an Illumina HiSeq 1500. TCRdb's own reprocessing of the public reads used fastp at Q25 and MiXCR and kept productive beta chains. Rows with a matching CDR3 protein are joined into one entry that keeps the most common DNA and genes. The sample table lists about 920,000 distinct CDR3 sequences, roughly 30% of them with a count of one. Of the sample, around an eighth is held by the ten largest clones.

The specimen was cultured CD8+ T cells from PBMCs, collected from culture after CMV antigen stimulation. The chain links TRBV6-2 or TRBV6-3 with TRBJ1-1, with the D gene uncertain. The TCR sequence derives from a human donor in good health (CMV status not recorded). Some clones in this sample may be carry-over from other donors' samples. The DNA sequence is TGTGCCAGCAGTCCTGCCTTGTTCGGAGCTTTCTTT. This encodes CASSPALFGAFF.